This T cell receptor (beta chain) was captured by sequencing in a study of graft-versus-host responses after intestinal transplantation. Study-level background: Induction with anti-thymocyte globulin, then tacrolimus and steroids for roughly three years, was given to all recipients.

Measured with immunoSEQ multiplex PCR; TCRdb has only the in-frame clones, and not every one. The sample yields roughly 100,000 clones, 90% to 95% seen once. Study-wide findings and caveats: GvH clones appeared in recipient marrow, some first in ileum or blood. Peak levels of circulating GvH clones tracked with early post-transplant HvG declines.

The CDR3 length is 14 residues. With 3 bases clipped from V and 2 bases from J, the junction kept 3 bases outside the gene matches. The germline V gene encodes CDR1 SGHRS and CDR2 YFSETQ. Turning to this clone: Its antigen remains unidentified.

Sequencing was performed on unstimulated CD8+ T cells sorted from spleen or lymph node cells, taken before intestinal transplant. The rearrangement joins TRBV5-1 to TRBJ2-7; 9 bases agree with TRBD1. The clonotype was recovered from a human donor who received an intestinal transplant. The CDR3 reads CASSWGQGTYEQYF. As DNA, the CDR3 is TGCGCCAGCAGCTGGGGACAGGGTACCTACGAGCAGTACTTC.